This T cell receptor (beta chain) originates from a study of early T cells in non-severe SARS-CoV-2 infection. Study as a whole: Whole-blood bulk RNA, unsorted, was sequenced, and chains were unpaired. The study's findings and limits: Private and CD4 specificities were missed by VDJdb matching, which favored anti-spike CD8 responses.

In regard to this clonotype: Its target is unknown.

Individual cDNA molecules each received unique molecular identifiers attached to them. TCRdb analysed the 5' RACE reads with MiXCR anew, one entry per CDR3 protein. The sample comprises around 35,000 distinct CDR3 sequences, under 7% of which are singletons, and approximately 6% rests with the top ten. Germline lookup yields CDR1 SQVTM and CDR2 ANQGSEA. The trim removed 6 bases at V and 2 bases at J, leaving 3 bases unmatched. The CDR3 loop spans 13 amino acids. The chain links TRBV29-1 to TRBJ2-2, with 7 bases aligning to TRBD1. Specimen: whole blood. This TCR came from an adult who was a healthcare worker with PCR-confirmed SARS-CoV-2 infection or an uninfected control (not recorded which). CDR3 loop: CSVGQRNTGELFF. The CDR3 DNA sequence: TGCAGCGTGGGACAGCGAAACACCGGGGAGCTGTTTTTT.